This T cell receptor (beta chain) originates from a study of blood T cells in healthy people across ages. Details on this clonotype: The junction and the germline gene differ at one end; a read error may be behind it.

Every donor contributed roughly 11 milliliters of peripheral blood by blood draw. Through a sample-barcoded 5' primer and a J-beta primer mix, a second PCR was run for 7 to 11 cycles. TCRdb re-called the 5' RACE reads with MiXCR, one entry per CDR3 protein. The sample consists of about 930,000 distinct CDR3 sequences, roughly 29% of them appearing once. The CDR3 loop spans 15 amino acids. Germline loops: CDR1 LGHNA, CDR2 YSLEER. This sample was also put to use in a study of T cells of mothers and their children. As reported in that work: Samples were provided by three healthy Caucasian mothers and their six children. Thymic selection molds TCR recombination output in a comparable way in related and unrelated pairs.

Input material: blood. The V gene is TRBV4-3, the J gene TRBJ1-3; D call uncertain. The TCR was taken from a middle-aged woman in good health. The CDR3 DNA follows: TGCGCCAGCAACCAAGATCCTGACTCTGGAAACACCATATATTTT. Its translation: CASNQDPDSGNTIYF.